This TCR beta chain was captured by sequencing in a study of cytomegalovirus exposure and HLA in healthy donors. In the PCR, 60 Vbeta and 13 Jbeta primers were used. This table comes from immunoSEQ multiplex PCR, and its TCRdb copy is limited to in-frame clones, with some not included. The profile shows over 100,000 clones, 79% of them singletons. The CDR3 contains 14 residues. Germline trimming cut 2 bases from V and 7 bases from J; bases unmatched to any gene: 5. Germline lookup yields CDR1 SGHVS and CDR2 FQNEAQ. The chain carries TRBV7-8 and TRBJ1-5; 7 positions agree with TRBD1. Sequenced material: PBMCs. The source of this sequence is a woman younger than 35 in good health and CMV-seropositive. CDR3 amino acids: CASSLFRGSQPQHF. CDR3 coding DNA: TGTGCCAGCAGCTTATTCAGGGGGTCACAGCCCCAGCATTTT.